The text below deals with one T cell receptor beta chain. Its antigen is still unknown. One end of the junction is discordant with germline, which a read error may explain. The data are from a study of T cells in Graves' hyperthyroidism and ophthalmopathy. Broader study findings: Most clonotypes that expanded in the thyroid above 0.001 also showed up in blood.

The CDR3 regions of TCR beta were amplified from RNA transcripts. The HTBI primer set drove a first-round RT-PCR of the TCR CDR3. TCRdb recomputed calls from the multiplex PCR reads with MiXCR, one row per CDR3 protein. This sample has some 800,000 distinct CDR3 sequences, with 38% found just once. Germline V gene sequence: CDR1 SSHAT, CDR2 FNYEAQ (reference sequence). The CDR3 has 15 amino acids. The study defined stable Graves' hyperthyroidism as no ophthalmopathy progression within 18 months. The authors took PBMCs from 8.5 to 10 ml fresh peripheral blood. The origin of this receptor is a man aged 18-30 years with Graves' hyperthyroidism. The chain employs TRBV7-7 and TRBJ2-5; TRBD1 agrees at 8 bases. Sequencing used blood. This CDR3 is CASSPGTGAKETQYF. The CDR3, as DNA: TGTGCTAGCAGCCCCGGGACAGGCGCGAAAGAGACCCAGTACTTC.